Listed below are T cell receptor beta chains from one sample, sequenced in a study of blood T cell repertoires in COVID-19. This table comes from immunoSEQ multiplex PCR, and its TCRdb copy is limited to in-frame clones, with some not included. The sample holds a few hundred thousand clones; around nine tenths are singletons and the top ten take under 15%. The sample comprised PBMCs or T cells enriched from blood (not recorded which). These receptor sequences come from a woman aged 50 to 60 with acute COVID-19. The CDR3 runs from the conserved cysteine through the conserved F or W.

V gene: TRBV19
J gene: TRBJ2-3
CDR3 protein: CASSSWDRDKNSGSGDTQYF

V gene: TRBV19
J gene: TRBJ2-5
CDR3 protein: CASSMGVGTSGRAYETQYF

V gene: TRBV5-1
J gene: TRBJ2-1
CDR3 protein: CASSSDPGTYNEQFF

V gene: TRBV7-6
J gene: TRBJ2-3
CDR3 protein: CASSLSSGGSGRADTDTQYF

V gene: TRBV5-4
J gene: TRBJ2-1
CDR3 protein: CASSGGTSGRREQFF

V gene: TRBV6-2/TRBV6-3
J gene: TRBJ2-1
CDR3 protein: CASGYPGSSYNEQFF

V gene: TRBV28
J gene: TRBJ1-4
CDR3 protein: CASSETGGREKLFF

V gene: TRBV3-1/TRBV3-2
J gene: TRBJ2-2
CDR3 protein: CASSLSGTDGELFF

V gene: TRBV19
J gene: TRBJ2-5
CDR3 protein: CASSSTWGGKETQYF

V gene: TRBV5-1
J gene: TRBJ1-4
CDR3 protein: CASSYFRATNEKLFF

V gene: TRBV4-3
J gene: TRBJ1-1
CDR3 protein: CASSQDRADMNTEAFF

V gene: TRBV4-2
J gene: TRBJ2-2
CDR3 protein: CASSHEHNRGELFF

V gene: TRBV5-4
J gene: TRBJ1-2
CDR3 protein: CASSPTGTSLGYTF

V gene: TRBV2
J gene: TRBJ1-3
CDR3 protein: CASTLEFGNTIYF

V gene: TRBV11-2
J gene: TRBJ1-1
CDR3 protein: CASSLVGGPLGTEAFF

V gene: TRBV18
J gene: TRBJ2-3
CDR3 protein: CASSPTSPRNTDTQYF

V gene: TRBV19
J gene: TRBJ1-3
CDR3 protein: CASNKRAGEAGNTIYF

V gene: TRBV18
J gene: TRBJ2-5
CDR3 protein: CASSPRTGAEETQYF

V gene: TRBV7-2
J gene: TRBJ2-1
CDR3 protein: CASSSSSSGRGGEQFF

V gene: TRBV11-2
J gene: TRBJ1-1
CDR3 protein: CASSVTGGAGTEAFF

V gene: TRBV27
J gene: TRBJ2-2
CDR3 protein: CASTADRNTGELFF

V gene: TRBV28
J gene: TRBJ1-6
CDR3 protein: CASSLPGQGVGALHF

V gene: TRBV4-3
J gene: TRBJ1-4
CDR3 protein: CASSQDPAGGEKLFF

V gene: TRBV4-2
J gene: TRBJ2-1
CDR3 protein: CASSQGGTSGSYNEQFF

V gene: TRBV15
J gene: TRBJ2-2
CDR3 protein: CATSRDRAGMTGELFF

V gene: TRBV10-3
J gene: TRBJ1-1
CDR3 protein: CAISDPGTEAFF

V gene: TRBV27
J gene: TRBJ2-2
CDR3 protein: CASSFRVIGTGELFF

V gene: TRBV5-1
J gene: TRBJ2-7
CDR3 protein: CASSLAPTDSYEQYF

V gene: TRBV5-1
J gene: TRBJ2-7
CDR3 protein: CASSSPGGSVKGMEYF

V gene: TRBV15
J gene: TRBJ1-2
CDR3 protein: CATSREYRVNYGYTF

V gene: TRBV25-1
J gene: TRBJ1-4
CDR3 protein: CASSELRGATNEKLFF

V gene: TRBV19
J gene: TRBJ1-5
CDR3 protein: CASSRGQYNQPQHF

V gene: TRBV7-9
J gene: TRBJ2-1
CDR3 protein: CASSLAFNYNEQFF

V gene: TRBV29-1
J gene: TRBJ1-1
CDR3 protein: CSVVGGGTEAFF

V gene: TRBV2
J gene: TRBJ2-1
CDR3 protein: CASSESGLAVYNEQFF

V gene: TRBV19
J gene: TRBJ1-1
CDR3 protein: CASSVTGTTEAFF

V gene: TRBV28
J gene: TRBJ2-5
CDR3 protein: CATQSGVPETQYF

V gene: TRBV19
J gene: TRBJ1-6
CDR3 protein: CASSTTGQGINSPLHF

V gene: TRBV6-6
J gene: TRBJ1-6
CDR3 protein: CASSYSDRGRSPLHF

V gene: TRBV6-2/TRBV6-3
J gene: TRBJ1-2
CDR3 protein: CASSYVLRQDYGYTF

V gene: TRBV19
J gene: TRBJ2-7
CDR3 protein: CASSTGRTGQGASYEQYF

V gene: TRBV28
J gene: TRBJ1-1
CDR3 protein: CASSYPVGGGMGTEAFF